This TCR beta chain was recorded in a study of shared clonotypes between healthy human individuals (dated by TCRdb to the early 2020s). In the study overall: The cohort included three men and a couple of women between 18 and 49 years of age. Per donor, three plates each were used for CD4 naive and CD4 memory, two for CD8 naive, and one for CD8 memory. To estimate repertoire size and how much clonotypes are shared between individuals, the study performed deep sequencing of blood TCR repertoires from about five healthy adults. Different laboratories and diverse techniques were used to prepare libraries and sequence TCR repertoires, to increase sequencing depth and limit assay-specific biases. Between about 0.85 and 10 billion PBMCs per donor were obtained by leukapheresis.

To note about this clone: The antigen it recognizes is unknown. No clone much larger than this one lies a single base away; base qualities are absent.

Points the paper makes about the study in general: Because the study included only a small number of donors, the genetic and exposure-history diversity represented was limited. Around 5% of naive CD4, 3.5% of naive CD8, approximately 2% of memory CD4, and approximately 0.4% of memory CD8 clonotypes were shared across four donors. Pairwise subsampling indicated that sequencing depth was expected to affect the degree of clonotype sharing among donors. Even with the large sequencing depth, rarefaction of the sorted-subset datasets indicated that sequencing was incomplete. Sampling was restricted to blood, and TCR repertoires in tissue are likely to differ from TCR repertoires in blood. Estimated clonotype richness was generally larger for naive than for memory subsets. Compared with non-shared clonotypes, clonotypes shared by all four sorted-subset donors had higher generation probabilities.

The donors were healthy, HIV-negative adults who had no recently reported acute infections or vaccinations. Every donor was a Caucasian adult residing in Nashville, Tennessee, USA. CD4+ T cells were enriched by magnetic negative selection; naive cells were then positively selected on CD45RA, and the negative fraction formed the memory subset. After blood collection by leukapheresis, PBMCs were isolated using Ficoll-Histopaque density gradient centrifugation and then cryopreserved in the vapor phase of liquid nitrogen. Analytical flow cytometry was used to check the purity and quantity of every magnetically sorted T cell population. Genomic DNA was isolated from every sorted fraction and measured by UV absorbance on a Nanodrop 2000c. TCR CDR3 regions were amplified from genomic DNA by multiplex PCR using the deep immunoSEQ assay. Genomic DNA extracted from each cell subset was distributed evenly over all wells of several immunoSEQ 96-well plates, and each plate served as one replicate. Each replicate PCR for sorted subsets received around 200 ng genomic DNA, equal to 28,000 or so T cell genomes. Purified libraries were measured with a Qubit 3.0 fluorometer, size-checked on a Bioanalyzer 2100, and measured again with the KAPA Library Quantification kit. Every immunoSEQ 96-well plate was sequenced on a dedicated single-read 150-cycle Illumina NextSeq 550 flow cell. The study's own analysis went as follows. Because the immunoSEQ output held only junctional sequences and lacked quality scores, the filtering could not match the filtering applied to full-length reads. To assign V/J genes and CDR3, sequences were annotated against IMGT germline references using PyIR, a Python wrapper for IgBLAST v1.9. Reads with weak V/J assignments (E-value above 1e-6), missing CDR3, stop codons, out-of-frame junctions, or ambiguous translated residues were removed. V3J clonotypes were defined as sequences sharing the same inferred V gene, J gene, and CDR3 amino acid sequence. The percentage overlap between two repertoires was calculated by dividing the number of shared unique clonotypes by the size of the smaller repertoire. Three approaches were used to assess repertoire richness: RTK rarefaction, the Chao1 estimator, and Recon v2.1 estimates of unobserved clonotypes. Generation probabilities for all TCRbeta clonotypes obtained by the gDNA method from several donors were computed using OLGA. The clones in this table, taken by TCRdb from immuneACCESS, are in-frame only. Not every clone is retained; where verified, under half of the shortfall comes from an unresolved V gene, and the cause of the rest is unknown. V and J calls and clone size come straight from that table; D and trimming were deduced from the DNA. The sample records around 980,000 clones, about 80% of which are singletons. The ten biggest clones cover around 0.6% of the sample.

V is clipped by 6 bases and J by 4 bases, and the sequence between their germline boundaries is 18 bases long. The CDR3 goes from the cysteine to the phenylalanine over 15 residues. Only the CDR3 region is kept as DNA, spanning 45 bases read in frame from base 1. The germline V gene gives CDR1 as MDHEN and CDR2 as SYDVKM. Recombination joined TRBV28 with TRBJ2-5; the D gene cannot be resolved reliably. What was sequenced was memory CD4+ T cells from PBMCs. The cell subset or site label of this sample denotes: CD45RA-negative fraction. This receptor was obtained from a man between 18 and 35 years old in good health. Some clones in this sample may be carry-over from other donors' samples. The CDR3 here reads CASSSHPGAAETQYF. The nucleotide sequence reads as follows: TGTGCCAGCAGCTCCCATCCCGGAGCTGCAGAGACCCAGTACTTC.